This T cell receptor (beta chain) was sequenced in a study of blood T cells in healthy people across ages. Study results and limitations: Aged donors had fewer naive CD4+ cells and lower diversity than long-lived donors.

PCR was performed a second time for about 7 to 11 cycles using a sample-barcoded 5' primer and a J-beta primer mix. Each CDR3 protein gets one entry after TCRdb re-called the 5' RACE reads with MiXCR. The data hold hundreds of thousands of distinct CDR3 sequences, with 62% observed a single time. This clonotype was observed a few times. The antigen is unknown. This TCR came from a man in his thirties or forties in good health. Sequenced input: blood.

CDR3 nucleotide sequence: TGCGCCAGCAGCTTGGATGGACAGGGGGCTCGTGAGCAGTTCTTC. This codes for CASSLDGQGAREQFF. V and J are TRBV5-1 and TRBJ2-1; 11 bases line up with TRBD1. The J segment lost 9 bases and the V segment lost 0 bases, leaving 5 bases of the junction unmatched. The CDR3 totals 15 residues. Per the germline V gene, CDR1 is SGHRS and CDR2 is YFSETQ. The full variable domain, its missing parts supplied by reference TRBV5-1 and TRBJ2-1, is KAGVTQTPRYLIKTRGQQVTLSCSPISGHRSVSWYQQTPGQGLQFLFEYFSETQRNKGNFPGRFSGRQFSNSRSEMNVSTLELGDSALYLCASSLDGQGAREQFFGPGTRLTVL.